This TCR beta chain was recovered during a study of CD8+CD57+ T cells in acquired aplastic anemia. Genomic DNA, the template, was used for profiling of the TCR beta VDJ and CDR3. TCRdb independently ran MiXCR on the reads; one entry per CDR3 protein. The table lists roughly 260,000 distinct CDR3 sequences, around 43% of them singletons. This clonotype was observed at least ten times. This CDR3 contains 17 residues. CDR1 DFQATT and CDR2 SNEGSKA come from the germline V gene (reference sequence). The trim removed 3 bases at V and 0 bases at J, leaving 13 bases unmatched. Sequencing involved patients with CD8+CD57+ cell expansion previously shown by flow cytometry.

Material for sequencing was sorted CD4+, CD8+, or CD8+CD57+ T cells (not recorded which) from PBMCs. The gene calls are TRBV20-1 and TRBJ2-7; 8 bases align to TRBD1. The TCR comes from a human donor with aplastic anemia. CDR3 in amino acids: CSASDRGYRTSSYEQYF. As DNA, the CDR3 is TGCAGTGCTAGTGACAGGGGCTATCGGACGAGCTCCTACGAGCAGTACTTC.